Listed here are 14 T cell receptor beta chains from one sample, sequenced in a study of long-term antiretroviral therapy in people with HIV. A v3.0 immunoSEQ assay was performed at survey level. Assay: immunoSEQ multiplex PCR; the TCRdb copy retains only in-frame clones and omits some. This sample has around 27,000 clones, with over 75% found just once. Sequenced here: unsorted PBMCs, sampled 1.1 years before starting antiretroviral therapy. The receptors shown here come from a woman aged 25-40 years with HIV.

The chain recombines TRBV27 with TRBJ2-6, with D uncertain. Germline CDR1 MNHEY, CDR2 SMNVEV (reference sequence). This CDR3 contains 13 residues. The V end was cut by 5 bases, the J end by 0 bases, with 2 bases between. This chain's CDR3 is CASSVSGANVLTF. The DNA for the CDR3 is TGTGCCAGCAGTGTCTCTGGGGCCAACGTCCTGACTTTC.

V and J are TRBV6-6 and TRBJ1-1; a weak D match, TRBD1 (5 bases). There are 15 residues in the CDR3. Deletions cut 4 bases from V and 6 bases from J, with 18 bases between. The germline V gene has CDR1 MNHNY and CDR2 SVGAGI (reference sequence). Written as DNA, the CDR3 is TGTGCCAGCAGTTTAGCTCTTCGGCGGGGCGCTGAAGCTTTCTTT. This translates into CASSLALRRGAEAFF.

The chain employs TRBV7-3 and TRBJ2-3; D not resolved. Germline V gene sequence: CDR1 SGHTA, CDR2 FQGTGA. The CDR3 extends over 17 amino acids. V was trimmed by 0 bases and J by 1 base, leaving 14 bases between them. The CDR3 region is CASSLTSRTDGTDTQYF. CDR3 bases: TGTGCCAGCAGCTTAACGTCCAGAACTGATGGCACAGATACGCAGTATTTT. Together with reference TRBV7-3 and TRBJ2-3, the CDR3 gives the full variable domain: GAGVSQTPSNKVTEKGKYVELRCDPISGHTALYWYRQSLGQGPEFLIYFQGTGAADDSGLPNDRFFAVRPEGSVSTLKIQRTERGDSAVYLCASSLTSRTDGTDTQYFGPGTRLTVL.

The rearrangement joins TRBV7-8 to TRBJ2-1, with 9 positions matching TRBD2. The CDR3 runs 15 residues. The J segment lost 3 bases and the V segment lost 8 bases, leaving 8 bases of the junction unmatched. In germline, CDR1 is SGHVS, CDR2 FQNEAQ. Here the CDR3 DNA reads TGTGCCAGCGGCAAATTAGCGGGGGACTACAATGAGCAGTTCTTC. It encodes CASGKLAGDYNEQFF.

This chain uses TRBV29-1 with TRBJ2-5; D unresolved. Germline values: CDR1 SQVTM, CDR2 ANQGSEA. CDR3 size: 17 residues. V lost 1 base to trimming and J lost 2 bases, with 20 bases between them. This chain's CDR3 is CSVEVMNPKNPQETQYF. CDR3 DNA sequence: TGCAGCGTTGAAGTTATGAACCCTAAAAACCCTCAAGAGACCCAGTACTTC.

The chain is built from TRBV7-2 and TRBJ2-2, with D perhaps TRBD1 (6 bases). Germline assignment: CDR1 SGHTA and CDR2 FQGNSA. Trimming removed 1 base at V and 7 bases at J, with 13 bases between. The CDR3 is 15 residues long. CDR3 nucleotide sequence: TGTGCCAGCAGCTTAGGACAGGTTTTAGGCGGGGAGCTGTTTTTT. The encoded protein is CASSLGQVLGGELFF.

The chain carries TRBV5-1 and TRBJ2-7; weak D call: TRBD2 (5 bases). There are 17 residues in the CDR3. Trimming removed 2 bases from V and 5 bases from J, with 23 bases in between. CDR1 is SGHRS, CDR2 YFSETQ, per germline. The CDR3 DNA reads as TGCGCCAGCAGCTTAAGTGTCGGATTCGGGGTCTGGGACGAGCAGTACTTC. It codes for CASSLSVGFGVWDEQYF.

This chain uses TRBV7-9 with TRBJ2-3; D not certain. With 3 bases removed from V and 0 bases from J, the gap between germline ends came to 10 bases. The CDR3 length is 15 residues. Germline CDR1 SEHNR, CDR2 FQNEAQ (reference sequence). The CDR3 nucleotides are TGTGCCAGCAGCTTCTCGGGCCCTAGCACAGATACGCAGTATTTT. As protein: CASSFSGPSTDTQYF.

CDR3: CASSQEVGGSGNTIYF. For the CDR3, the DNA is TGTGCCAGCAGCCAAGAAGTAGGGGGCTCTGGAAACACCATATATTTT. V and J are TRBV4-2 and TRBJ1-3, with TRBD1 as a possible D gene (6 bases). Germline lookup yields CDR1 LGHNA and CDR2 YNFKEQ. The CDR3 runs 16 residues. V was clipped by 0 bases and J by 0 bases, with 9 bases between them.

V gene TRBV19 combines with J gene TRBJ1-1, with unresolved D. From germline, CDR1 is LNHDA and CDR2 SQIVND (reference sequence). The CDR3 has 12 residues. Trimming stripped 5 bases from V and 8 bases from J, with 12 bases between. The chain's CDR3 is CASSVADSEAFF. CDR3 bases: TGTGCCAGTAGTGTTGCGGACTCCGAAGCTTTCTTT. Based on the CDR3 plus reference TRBV19 and TRBJ1-1, the full variable domain is DGGITQSPKYLFRKEGQNVTLSCEQNLNHDAMYWYRQDPGQGLRLIYYSQIVNDFQKGDIAEGYSVSREKKESFPLTVTSAQKNPTAFYLCASSVADSEAFFGQGTRLTVV.

This chain uses TRBV15 with TRBJ1-6, with D perhaps TRBD1 (6 bases). CDR3 length equals 15 residues. Trimming stripped 0 bases from V and 7 bases from J, with 10 bases between. CDR1 is LNHNV, CDR2 YYDKDF, per germline (reference sequence). DNA of the CDR3: TGTGCCACCAGCAGAGATCCAGGGGACAATTCACCCCTCCACTTT. The encoded protein is CATSRDPGDNSPLHF. Complete variable domain (other parts from reference TRBV15 and TRBJ1-6): DAMVIQNPRYQVTQFGKPVTLSCSQTLNHNVMYWYQQKSSQAPKLLFHYYDKDFNNEADTPDNFQSRRPNTSFCFLDIRSPGLGDTAMYLCATSRDPGDNSPLHFGNGTRLTVT.

V and J are TRBV5-6 and TRBJ1-6, with D possibly TRBD1 on 5 matching bases. Per the germline V gene, CDR1 is SGHDT and CDR2 is YYEEEE. The CDR3 extends over 15 amino acids. The V and J ends lost 0 bases and 6 bases respectively, with 10 bases between them. This CDR3 is CASSLEGRGNSPLHF. The CDR3 DNA is TGTGCCAGCAGCTTGGAGGGGCGCGGTAATTCACCCCTCCACTTT.

This clone appeared a few times. The rearrangement joins TRBV18 to TRBJ2-1; perhaps TRBD2 as D (6 bases). Trimming left V 3 bases short and J 6 bases short, with 12 bases between. Per the germline V gene, CDR1 is KGHSH and CDR2 is LQKENI. The CDR3 covers 14 residues. The CDR3 reads CASSPRLDGNEQFF. CDR3 DNA sequence: TGTGCCAGCTCACCGAGACTAGACGGCAATGAGCAGTTCTTC.

The chain uses TRBV14 and TRBJ2-5; no definite D call. Trimming took 4 bases from V and 5 from J, leaving 11 bases between them. Germline CDR1 and CDR2: SGHDN and FVKESK. The CDR3 is made up of 13 amino acids. This CDR3 reads CASSPRLRETQYF. DNA for the CDR3: TGTGCCAGCAGCCCCCGTCTTCGGGAGACCCAGTACTTC.